This T cell receptor (beta chain) was observed in a study of CXCR3-negative and CXCR3-positive naive CD8 T cells (dated by TCRdb to the late 2010s). The study in broad terms: In total, 130 million to 150 million TRB reads were obtained, which works out to roughly 1.5 +/- 0.3 million reads per library. For the TRBV-TRBJ cluster analysis, the naive subsets came from a handful of donors, while the memory cells came from 3 donors. Diversity and physicochemical repertoire analyses were performed on some eleven donors pooled from two independent experiments. The research as a whole found: Both naive subsets had comparably high repertoire diversity, while memory CD8+ T cells had much lower repertoire diversity. CXCR3 expression partially decreased after cryopreservation, so most assays used freshly isolated PBMCs. TRB CDR3s from CXCR3-positive naive cells showed higher hydrophobicity (lower Kidera factor 4), lower energy, and higher strength and volume indices than CXCR3-negative naive cells. Within the same donor, TRBV-TRBJ usage looked similar between naive CXCR3-negative and CXCR3-positive cells, but memory cells had distinct patterns. Surface CD5, linked to self-reactivity in mice, was comparable between naive subsets; TCR interaction strength was therefore also inferred from TRB CDR3 physicochemical properties.

Concerning this clonotype: This clone's antigen is unknown.

The CDR3 numbers 14 residues from cysteine through phenylalanine. Nucleotide data are not available. Taken from the germline V gene (reference sequence), the CDR1 and CDR2 loops are SEHNR and FQNEAQ. The sample was run on a NextSeq 550. The Human TCR Profiling Kit (MiLaboratory) was used to prepare UMI-labeled 5' RACE TRB cDNA libraries. The full amount of extracted RNA was used for cDNA synthesis, and the full amount of resulting cDNA was used for PCR amplification. Libraries were prepared in parallel with an identical number of PCR cycles. The published analysis was carried out like this. With a minimum of two reads required per UMI, MIGEC and MiXCR pulled out about 52,000 +/- 9,100 unique UMI-labeled TRB cDNA molecules from each library. On average, each library contained roughly 40,000 +/- 10,000 functional in-frame TRB CDR3 nucleotide clonotypes without stop codons. After downsampling to 5000 UMI-labeled TRB molecules per sample, diversity metrics, including normalized Shannon-Wiener and Chao1, were computed in VDJtools. VDJtools was used to calculate clonotype-size-weighted physicochemical properties of the central five CDR3 residues, namely interaction energy, strength, volume and Kidera factor 4. Based on TCRdb reprocessing of the reads, there is one entry per CDR3 protein sequence, and DNA is missing. The V and J calls come from TCRdb's annotation, not from the publication. The sample table on file contains under 110,000 distinct CDR3 sequences. The ten largest clones represent 0.3% to 0.45% of the sample.

For every CD8+ T cell subset, approximately 330,000 cells were flow-sorted straight into RLT lysis buffer, and each subset was sorted in triplicate. Naive CD8+ T cells were defined stringently as CD45RO-CCR7+CD27+CD95- to exclude memory contaminants. Peripheral blood mononuclear cells were isolated from buffy coats by standard density gradient centrifugation. A FACSAria III was used to flow-sort naive CXCR3-negative and CXCR3-positive CD8+ T cells. Total RNA was extracted from sorted cells with an RNeasy Mini Kit. The rearrangement combines TRBV7-9 with TRBJ2-7; TCRdb calls TRBD1, which cannot be checked without DNA. This sequence was found in a human donor in good health. Some clones in this sample may be carry-over from other donors' samples. Sequenced sample: naive CXCR3+ CD8+ T cells from blood. The label giving this sample's cell subset or site can be read as: CD45RO-CCR7+CD27+CD95- naive CD8+ T cells expressing CXCR3 (TNR3+). This receptor has the CDR3 CASRPGQGAYEQYF.